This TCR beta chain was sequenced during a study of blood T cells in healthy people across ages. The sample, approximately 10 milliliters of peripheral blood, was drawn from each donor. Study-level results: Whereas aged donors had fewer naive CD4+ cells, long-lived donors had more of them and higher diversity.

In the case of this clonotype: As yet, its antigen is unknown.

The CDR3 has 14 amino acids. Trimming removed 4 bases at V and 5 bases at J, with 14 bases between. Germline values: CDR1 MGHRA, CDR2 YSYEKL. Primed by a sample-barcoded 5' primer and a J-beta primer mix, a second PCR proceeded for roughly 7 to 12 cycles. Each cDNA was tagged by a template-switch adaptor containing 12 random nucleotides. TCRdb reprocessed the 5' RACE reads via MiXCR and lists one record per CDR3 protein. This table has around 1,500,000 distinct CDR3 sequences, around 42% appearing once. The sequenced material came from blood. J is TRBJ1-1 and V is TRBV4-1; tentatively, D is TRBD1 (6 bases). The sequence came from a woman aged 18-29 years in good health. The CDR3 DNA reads TGCGCCAGCAGCCGAACAGGGTTGGAGACTGAAGCTTTCTTT. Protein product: CASSRTGLETEAFF.